The TCR beta chain described here comes from a study of Ad26.COV2.S vaccination and SARS-CoV-2 variants. Study information: The COV1001 Ad26.COV2.S trial arm included the donor.

Sequencing was performed with immunoSEQ multiplex PCR; in TCRdb, only in-frame clones are kept and a portion is missing. Of about 440,000 clones in the sample, roughly 87% are singletons; the top ten hold 4.3%. V was cut by 4 bases and J by 0 bases, with 8 bases left in between. This CDR3 has 14 residues. Germline V lookup: CDR1 SEHNR, CDR2 FQNEAQ (reference sequence). The treatment: about 20 received Ad26.COV2.S at low or high dose, single or two shots; several received placebo; per-sample allocation not given. Collection of the samples took place on day 63 after the first injection of vaccine or placebo. In the vaccine, an Ad26 vector expressed the SARS-CoV-2 spike of the Wuhan strain.

This receptor was identified in a person between 18 and 60 years old who received the Ad26.COV2.S COVID-19 vaccine or a placebo. Sequenced material: peripheral blood, taken in a trial of Ad26.COV2.S vaccine versus placebo. The chain uses TRBV7-9 and TRBJ2-3; D gene uncertain. The chain's CDR3 is CASSYQVSTDTQYF. CDR3 coding DNA: TGTGCCAGCAGCTACCAAGTGAGCACAGATACGCAGTATTTT. Looking up the rest from reference TRBV7-9 and TRBJ2-3 gives the full variable domain: DTGVSQNPRHKITKRGQNVTFRCDPISEHNRLYWYRQTLGQGPEFLTYFQNEAQLEKSRLLSDRFSAERPKGSFSTLEIQRTEQGDSAMYLCASSYQVSTDTQYFGPGTRLTVL.